This T cell receptor beta chain emerged from a study of T cell responses to AZD1222 COVID-19 vaccine. Measured with immunoSEQ multiplex PCR; TCRdb has only the in-frame clones, and not every one. The sample includes under 200,000 clones, approximately 92% of them seen just once. Germline V gene lookup returns CDR1 SEHNR and CDR2 FQNEAQ (reference sequence). This CDR3 comprises 15 residues. With 3 bases clipped from V and 6 bases from J, the junction kept 6 bases outside the gene matches. This chain uses TRBV7-9 with TRBJ2-1; 9 positions agree with TRBD1. The sequencing here drew on peripheral blood, taken on day 0 of AZD1222 vaccination. The sequence derives from an adult in good health. The CDR3 sequence is CASSFPGQGGNEQFF. DNA of the CDR3: TGTGCCAGCAGCTTTCCGGGACAGGGTGGCAATGAGCAGTTCTTC.